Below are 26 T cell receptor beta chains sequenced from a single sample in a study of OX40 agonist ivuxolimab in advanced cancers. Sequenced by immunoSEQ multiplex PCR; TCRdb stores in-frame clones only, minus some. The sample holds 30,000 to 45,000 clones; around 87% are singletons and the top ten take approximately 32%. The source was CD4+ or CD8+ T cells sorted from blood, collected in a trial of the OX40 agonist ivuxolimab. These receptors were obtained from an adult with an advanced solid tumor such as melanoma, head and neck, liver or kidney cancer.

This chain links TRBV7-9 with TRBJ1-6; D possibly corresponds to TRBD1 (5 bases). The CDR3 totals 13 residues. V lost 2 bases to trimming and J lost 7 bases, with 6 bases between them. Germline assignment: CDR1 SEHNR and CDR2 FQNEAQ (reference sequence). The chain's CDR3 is CASSLRGNSPLHF. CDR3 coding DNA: TGTGCCAGCAGCTTACGGGGGAATTCACCCCTCCACTTT.

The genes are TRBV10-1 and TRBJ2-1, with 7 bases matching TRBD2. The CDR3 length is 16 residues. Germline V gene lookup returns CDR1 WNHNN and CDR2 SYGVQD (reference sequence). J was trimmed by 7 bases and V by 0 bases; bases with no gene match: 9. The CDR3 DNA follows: TGCGCCAGCAGTGAGTCGATTCCAGCGGGATTTAATGAGCAGTTCTTC. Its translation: CASSESIPAGFNEQFF.

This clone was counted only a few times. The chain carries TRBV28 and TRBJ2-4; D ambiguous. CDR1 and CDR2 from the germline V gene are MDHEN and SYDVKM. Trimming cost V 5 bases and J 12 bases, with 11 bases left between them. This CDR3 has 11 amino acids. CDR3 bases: TGTGCCAGCAGTCTAACGGAAGCTCAGTACTTC. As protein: CASSLTEAQYF.

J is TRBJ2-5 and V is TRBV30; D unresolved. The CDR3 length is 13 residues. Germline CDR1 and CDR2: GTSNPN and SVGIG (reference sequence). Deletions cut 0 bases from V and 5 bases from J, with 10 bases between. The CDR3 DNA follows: TGTGCCTGGAGTGTAACGGTCCGGGAGACCCAGTACTTC. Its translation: CAWSVTVRETQYF. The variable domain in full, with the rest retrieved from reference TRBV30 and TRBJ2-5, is SQTIHQWPATLVQPVGSPLSLECTVEGTSNPNLYWYRQAAGRGLQLLFYSVGIGQISSEVPQNLSASRPQDRQFILSSKKLLLSDSGFYLCAWSVTVRETQYFGPGTRLLVL.

CDR3 sequence: CASSSGATSDNEQFF. The CDR3 DNA follows: TGCGCCAGCAGCTCGGGGGCCACGTCGGACAATGAGCAGTTCTTC. This chain connects TRBV5-1 to TRBJ2-1, with D perhaps TRBD1 or TRBD2 (6 bases each). Germline V gene lookup returns CDR1 SGHRS and CDR2 YFSETQ. Trimming left V 3 bases short and J 5 bases short, with 15 bases between. CDR3 length equals 15 residues.

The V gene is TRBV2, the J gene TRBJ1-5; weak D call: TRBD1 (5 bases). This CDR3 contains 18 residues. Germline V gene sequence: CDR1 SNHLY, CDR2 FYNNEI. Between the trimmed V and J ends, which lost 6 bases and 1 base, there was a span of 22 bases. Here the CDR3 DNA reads TGTGCCAGCAGCCGGGGCTCAGGGAGACGGACCAGCAATCAGCCCCAGCATTTT. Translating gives CASSRGSGRRTSNQPQHF. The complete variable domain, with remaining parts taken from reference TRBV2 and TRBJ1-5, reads EPEVTQTPSHQVTQMGQEVILRCVPISNHLYFYWYRQILGQKVEFLVSFYNNEISEKSEIFDDQFSVERPDGSNFTLKIRSTKLEDSAMYFCASSRGSGRRTSNQPQHFGDGTRLSIL.

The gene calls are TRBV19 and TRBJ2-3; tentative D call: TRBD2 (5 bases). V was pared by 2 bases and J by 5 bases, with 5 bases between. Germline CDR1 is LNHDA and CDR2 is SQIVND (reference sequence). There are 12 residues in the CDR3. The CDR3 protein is CASSISGDTQYF. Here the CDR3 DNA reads TGTGCCAGTAGTATAAGCGGAGATACGCAGTATTTT.

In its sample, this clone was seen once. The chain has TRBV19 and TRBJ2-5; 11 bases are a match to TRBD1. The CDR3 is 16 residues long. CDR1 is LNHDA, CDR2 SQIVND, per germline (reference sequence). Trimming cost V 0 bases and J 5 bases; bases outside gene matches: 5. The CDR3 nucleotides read TGTGCCAGTAGTATAGATATGGGACAGGGGGTCGAGACCCAGTACTTC. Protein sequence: CASSIDMGQGVETQYF.

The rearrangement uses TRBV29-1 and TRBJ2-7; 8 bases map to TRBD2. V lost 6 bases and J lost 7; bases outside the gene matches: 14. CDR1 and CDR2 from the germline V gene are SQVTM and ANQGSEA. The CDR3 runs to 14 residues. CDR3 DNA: TGCAGCGTCCGGACGAATAGCGGGGTTCGGGAGCAGTACTTC. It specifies CSVRTNSGVREQYF.

This CDR3 reads CASSFRQGDTGELFF. The CDR3 DNA follows: TGCGCCAGCAGCTTTAGGCAGGGTGACACCGGGGAGCTGTTTTTT. This chain uses TRBV5-1 with TRBJ2-2, with a weak D call TRBD1 (5 bases). Between the trimmed V and J ends, which lost 2 bases and 3 bases, there was a span of 11 bases. Germline V CDR1 and CDR2: SGHRS, YFSETQ. The CDR3 covers 15 residues.

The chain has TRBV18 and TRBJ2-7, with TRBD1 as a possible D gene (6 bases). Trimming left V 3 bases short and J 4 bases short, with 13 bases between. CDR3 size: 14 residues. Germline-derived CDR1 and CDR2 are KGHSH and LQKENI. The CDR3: CASSPNRDSYEQYF. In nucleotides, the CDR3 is TGTGCCAGCTCACCTAACAGGGATAGTTACGAGCAGTACTTC.

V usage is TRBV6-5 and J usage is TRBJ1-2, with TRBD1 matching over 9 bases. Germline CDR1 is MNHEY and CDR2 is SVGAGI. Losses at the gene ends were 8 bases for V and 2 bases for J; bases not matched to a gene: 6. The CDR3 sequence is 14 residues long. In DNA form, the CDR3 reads TGTGCCAGCCAGAGAGGACAGGGGAACTATGGCTACACCTTC. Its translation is CASQRGQGNYGYTF.

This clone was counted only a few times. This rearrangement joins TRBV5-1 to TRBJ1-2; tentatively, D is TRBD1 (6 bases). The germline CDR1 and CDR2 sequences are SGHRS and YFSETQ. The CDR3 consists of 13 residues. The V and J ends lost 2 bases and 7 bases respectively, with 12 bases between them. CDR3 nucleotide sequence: TGCGCCAGCAGCTTCGACAGGTATGCTGGCTACACCTTC. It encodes CASSFDRYAGYTF. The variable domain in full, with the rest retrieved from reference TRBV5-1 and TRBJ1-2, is KAGVTQTPRYLIKTRGQQVTLSCSPISGHRSVSWYQQTPGQGLQFLFEYFSETQRNKGNFPGRFSGRQFSNSRSEMNVSTLELGDSALYLCASSFDRYAGYTFGSGTRLTVV.

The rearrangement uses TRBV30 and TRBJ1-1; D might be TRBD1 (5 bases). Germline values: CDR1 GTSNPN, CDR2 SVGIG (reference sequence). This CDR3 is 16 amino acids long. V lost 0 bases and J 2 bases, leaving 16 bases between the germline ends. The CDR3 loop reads CAWSVNYGGGNTEAFF. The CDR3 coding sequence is TGTGCCTGGAGTGTAAACTATGGGGGTGGAAACACTGAAGCTTTCTTT.

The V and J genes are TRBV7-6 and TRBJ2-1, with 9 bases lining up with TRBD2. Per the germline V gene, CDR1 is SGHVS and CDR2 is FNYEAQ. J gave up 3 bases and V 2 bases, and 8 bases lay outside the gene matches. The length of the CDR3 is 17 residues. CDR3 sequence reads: CASSLIYSGSSYNEQFF. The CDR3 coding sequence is TGTGCCAGCAGCTTAATATATAGCGGGAGCAGCTACAATGAGCAGTTCTTC.

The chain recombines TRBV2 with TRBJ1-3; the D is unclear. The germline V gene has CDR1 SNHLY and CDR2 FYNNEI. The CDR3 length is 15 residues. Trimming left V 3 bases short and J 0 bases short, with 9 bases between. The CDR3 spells CASSDRRSSGNTIYF. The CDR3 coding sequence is TGTGCCAGCAGTGATCGACGGTCCTCTGGAAACACCATATATTTT.

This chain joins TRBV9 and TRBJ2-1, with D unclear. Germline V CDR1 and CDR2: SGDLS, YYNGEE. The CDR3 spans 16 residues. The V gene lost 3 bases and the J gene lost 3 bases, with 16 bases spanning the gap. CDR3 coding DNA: TGTGCCAGCAGCGGCATCAATCTCCTCCGCTACAATGAGCAGTTCTTC. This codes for CASSGINLLRYNEQFF.

The CDR3 region has the DNA TGTGCCAGCAGCCAATCCGTCGGGGCGGGTGGTGAAAAACTGTTTTTT. Its protein is CASSQSVGAGGEKLFF. The chain is built from TRBV7-8 and TRBJ1-4; D possibly corresponds to TRBD1 (5 bases). CDR3 size: 16 residues. V lost 5 bases and J lost 7, with 20 bases in between. Germline loops: CDR1 SGHVS, CDR2 FQNEAQ.

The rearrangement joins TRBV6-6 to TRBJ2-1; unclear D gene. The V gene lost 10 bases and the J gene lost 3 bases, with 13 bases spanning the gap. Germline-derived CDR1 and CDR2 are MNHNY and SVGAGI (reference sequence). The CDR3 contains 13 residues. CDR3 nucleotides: TGTGCCACCAGCAACGGCGGCTACAATGAGCAGTTCTTC. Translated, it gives CATSNGGYNEQFF.

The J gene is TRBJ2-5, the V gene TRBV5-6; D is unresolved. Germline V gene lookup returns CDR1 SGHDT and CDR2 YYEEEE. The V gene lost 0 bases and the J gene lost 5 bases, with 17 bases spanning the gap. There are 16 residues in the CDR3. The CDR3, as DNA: TGTGCCAGCAGCTTGGAGGTCTCACCCTCCAAGGAGACCCAGTACTTC. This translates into CASSLEVSPSKETQYF.

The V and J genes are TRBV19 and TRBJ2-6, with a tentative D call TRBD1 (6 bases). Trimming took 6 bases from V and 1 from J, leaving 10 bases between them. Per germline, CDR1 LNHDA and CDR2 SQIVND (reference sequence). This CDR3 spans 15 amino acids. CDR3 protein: CASRVRGSGANVLTF. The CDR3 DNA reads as TGTGCCAGTAGGGTCAGGGGATCTGGGGCCAACGTCCTGACTTTC.

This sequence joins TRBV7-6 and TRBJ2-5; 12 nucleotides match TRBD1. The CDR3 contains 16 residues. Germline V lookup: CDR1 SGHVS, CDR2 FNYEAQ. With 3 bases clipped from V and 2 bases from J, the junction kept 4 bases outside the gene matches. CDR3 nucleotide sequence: TGTGCCAGCAGCTTCGGGACAGGGGGCCCACAAGAGACCCAGTACTTC. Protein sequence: CASSFGTGGPQETQYF.

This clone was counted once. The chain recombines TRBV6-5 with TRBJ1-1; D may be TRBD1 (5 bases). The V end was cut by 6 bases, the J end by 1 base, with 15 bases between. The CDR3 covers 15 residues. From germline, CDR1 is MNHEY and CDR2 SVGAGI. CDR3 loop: CASSTGSGKNTEAFF. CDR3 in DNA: TGTGCCAGCAGCACAGGCTCGGGGAAGAACACTGAAGCTTTCTTT.

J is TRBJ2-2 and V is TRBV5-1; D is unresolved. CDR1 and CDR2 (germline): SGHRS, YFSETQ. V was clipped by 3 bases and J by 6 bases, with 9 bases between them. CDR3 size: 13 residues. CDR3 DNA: TGCGCCAGCAGCTGGCCAAGTCCCGGGGAGCTGTTTTTT. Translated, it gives CASSWPSPGELFF.

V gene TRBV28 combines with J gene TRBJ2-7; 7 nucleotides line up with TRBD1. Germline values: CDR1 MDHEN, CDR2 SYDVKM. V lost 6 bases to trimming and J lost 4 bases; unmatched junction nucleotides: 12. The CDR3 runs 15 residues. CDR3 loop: CASSLSATGKYEQYF. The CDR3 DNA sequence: TGTGCCAGCAGCCTTAGCGCGACAGGGAAATACGAGCAGTACTTC.

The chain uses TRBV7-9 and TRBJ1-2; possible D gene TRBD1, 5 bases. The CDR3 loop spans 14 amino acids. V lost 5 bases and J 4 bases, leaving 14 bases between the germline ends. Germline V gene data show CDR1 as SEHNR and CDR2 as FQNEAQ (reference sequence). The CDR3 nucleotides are TGTGCCAGCAGCCCGGACGGGGCTCCCTATGGCTACACCTTC. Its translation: CASSPDGAPYGYTF.